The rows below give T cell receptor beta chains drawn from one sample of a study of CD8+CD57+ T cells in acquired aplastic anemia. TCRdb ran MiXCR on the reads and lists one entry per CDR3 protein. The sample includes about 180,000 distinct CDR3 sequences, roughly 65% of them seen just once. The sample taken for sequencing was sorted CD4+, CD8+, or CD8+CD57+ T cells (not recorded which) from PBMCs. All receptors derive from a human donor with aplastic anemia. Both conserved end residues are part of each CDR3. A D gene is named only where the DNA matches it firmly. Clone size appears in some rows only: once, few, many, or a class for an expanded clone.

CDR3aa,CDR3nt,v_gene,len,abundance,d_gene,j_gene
CASSWGTANTGELFF,TGTGCCAGCAGCTGGGGGACAGCGAACACCGGGGAGCTGTTTTTT,TRBV5-4,15,few,TRBD1,TRBJ2-2
CASSFLAGGSTDTQYF,TGCGCCAGCAGCTTCTTAGCGGGAGGGAGCACAGATACGCAGTATTTT,TRBV5-1,16,NA,TRBD2,TRBJ2-3
CASSLVGGTNGYTF,TGTGCCAGCAGCTTAGTAGGGGGAACGAATGGCTACACCTTC,TRBV7-9,14,NA,NA,TRBJ1-2
CATSDSGEQETQYF,TGTGCCACCAGTGATTCGGGGGAGCAAGAGACCCAGTACTTC,TRBV24-1,14,NA,NA,TRBJ2-5
CASSFSLAGGAKGYTF,TGTGCCAGCAGTTTCTCATTGGCGGGGGGCGCGAAGGGCTACACCTTC,TRBV27,16,NA,NA,TRBJ1-2
CASSYSGVRYEQYF,TGTGCCAGCAGCTATTCGGGAGTGCGGTACGAGCAGTACTTC,TRBV7-8,14,NA,NA,TRBJ2-7
CATIRTGSYNEQFF,TGTGCCACCATCCGGACAGGATCCTACAATGAGCAGTTCTTC,TRBV2,14,NA,TRBD1,TRBJ2-1
CSARDERDVLVTYEQYF,TGCAGTGCTAGAGATGAAAGGGACGTCCTCGTAACCTACGAGCAGTACTTC,TRBV20-1,17,NA,NA,TRBJ2-7
CASSQQASGGPSYEQYF,TGCGCCAGCAGCCAACAGGCTAGCGGGGGACCTTCCTACGAGCAGTACTTC,TRBV4-1,17,many,TRBD2,TRBJ2-7
CSATLADVYNEQFF,TGCAGTGCCACCCTAGCGGACGTGTACAATGAGCAGTTCTTC,TRBV20-1,14,NA,TRBD2,TRBJ2-1
CASSLERDPHRLTF,TGTGCCAGCAGCTTAGAGAGGGACCCACATCGCCTGACTTTC,TRBV7-3,14,NA,NA,TRBJ2-6
CAIRAGTSGVSYEQHF,TGTGCCATCAGAGCGGGGACTAGCGGAGTTTCCTACGAGCAGCACTTC,TRBV10-3,16,NA,TRBD2,TRBJ2-7
CASSSPYVEQYF,TGTGCCAGCAGCTCACCCTACGTGGAGCAGTACTTC,TRBV7-9,12,NA,NA,TRBJ2-7
CASSNTGYSNQPQHF,TGTGCCAGTAGTAATACAGGTTATAGCAATCAGCCCCAGCATTTT,TRBV19,15,NA,NA,TRBJ1-5
CASSLTGQGYEQYF,TGTGCCAGCAGCTTAACGGGACAGGGCTACGAGCAGTACTTC,TRBV7-3,14,NA,TRBD1,TRBJ2-7
CASSSSPYSGAANVLTF,TGTGCCAGCAGCTCATCCCCCTACAGTGGGGCGGCCAACGTCCTGACTTTC,TRBV7-3,17,NA,NA,TRBJ2-6
CASSSLNQETQYF,TGTGCCAGCAGCTCGCTAAACCAAGAGACCCAGTACTTC,TRBV7-8,13,NA,NA,TRBJ2-5
CASRPDYGYTF,TGTGCCAGCAGACCCGATTATGGCTACACCTTC,TRBV12-3/TRBV12-4,11,NA,NA,TRBJ1-2
CATSRDEGPNQPQHF,TGTGCCACCAGCAGAGATGAGGGGCCCAATCAGCCCCAGCATTTT,TRBV15,15,few,NA,TRBJ1-5
CASSLAWTQNTEAFF,TGTGCCAGCAGCTTAGCGTGGACACAGAACACTGAAGCTTTCTTT,TRBV7-2,15,once,NA,TRBJ1-1